This T cell receptor (beta chain) is from a study of blood T cells in healthy people across ages. Study-level results: Diversity of TCR beta per million T cells declined in a roughly linear way with age.

V was clipped by 7 bases and J by 0 bases, with 7 bases between them. The length of the CDR3 is 13 residues. Germline V CDR1 and CDR2: SEHNR, FQNEAQ (reference sequence). A word on this clonotype: Its antigen is not identified. A much larger clonotype is one base distant, so this may be a read error.

PCR was performed a second time for about 7 to 11 cycles using a sample-barcoded 5' primer and a J-beta primer mix. Via MiXCR, TCRdb re-called the 5' RACE reads, giving one row per CDR3 protein. The repertoire consists of a few hundred thousand distinct CDR3 sequences, with 25% to 30% occurring once and the leading ten covering approximately 28%. The specimen sequenced was blood. The rearrangement joins TRBV7-9 to TRBJ2-1; D gene unclear. This receptor was taken from a woman in her 70s in good health. CDR3 amino acids: CASTLSSYNEQFF. In DNA form, the CDR3 reads TGTGCCAGCACCCTGAGCTCCTACAATGAGCAGTTCTTC.